This T cell receptor beta chain was observed in a study of technical replicates of blood from a handful of donors. Produced via immunoSEQ multiplex PCR; TCRdb's table is partial and in-frame only. The repertoire holds 60,000 to 90,000 clones, with around 97% as singletons. The CDR3 totals 19 residues. Germline V CDR1 and CDR2: SGHRS, YFSETQ. The ends were cut back, 3 bases at V and 2 bases at J, with 21 bases in the middle. In its sample, this clone was seen once. The receptor was isolated from a human donor in good health. The chain has TRBV5-1 and TRBJ2-6; D is possibly TRBD1 (5 bases). The sequencing sample was made of T cells isolated from PBMCs. DNA for the CDR3: TGCGCCAGCAGCTCAACGAAGGGGTTAGAAGGGGCTGGGGCCAACGTCCTGACTTTC. It yields the protein CASSSTKGLEGAGANVLTF.